The TCR beta chain described here comes from a study of cytomegalovirus exposure and HLA in healthy donors. Study findings and constraints: Researchers catalogued approximately 160 TCR beta chains as cytomegalovirus-associated.

Primers: 60 Vbeta forward and 13 Jbeta reverse. This table comes from immunoSEQ multiplex PCR, and its TCRdb copy is limited to in-frame clones, with some not included. The repertoire holds 100,000 to 150,000 clones, with around four fifths as singletons. Germline CDR1 LGHNA, CDR2 YNFKEQ. This CDR3 has 16 amino acids. V gave up 0 bases and J gave up 2 bases; unmatched junction bases: 2. Details on this clone: Its antigen remains unidentified.

This clonotype was sampled from a young man in good health and CMV-seropositive. The sequenced material came from PBMCs. The chain employs TRBV4-2 and TRBJ2-1, with 9 positions matching TRBD2. The CDR3 DNA sequence: TGTGCCAGCAGCCAAGAGCGGACTAGCGCCTACAATGAGCAGTTCTTC. Translation: CASSQERTSAYNEQFF.